The T cell receptor beta chain described here comes from a study of blood T cell repertoires in COVID-19 (dated by TCRdb to 2018 to 2021). Notes on the research overall: Samples from collaborators originated in the United States, Italy and Spain and spanned both the acute and convalescent phases of COVID-19. The prospective study material was composed of cDNA or gDNA derived from T cells, B-cell-depleted T cells, or PBMCs. Subjects who had been exposed to COVID-19, were actively infected with it, or had recovered from it provided the deeply sampled blood TCRbeta repertoires that made up the dataset. The repertoires were released in a freely available public database intended as a resource for research on the immune response to SARS-CoV-2. The samples were drawn from two sources: the first 160 participants of the ongoing ImmuneRACE study, and 1,000 to 1,500 subjects contributed by 6 global collaborators. Nearly every sample came with metadata listing a de-identified subject ID, COVID-19 status, age in years and sex. Where available, HLA class I and class II types were taken from metadata supplied by the sample provider and were not determined by assay-based typing. The paper's findings and limits, for the study overall: The amount of clinical and demographic metadata varied by source and participant and was provided uncurated.

In the case of this clone: Its cognate antigen has yet to be identified. Qualities for individual bases were not recorded, and no much larger clone is one base off.

TCRbeta CDR3 regions were amplified from genomic DNA using the immunoSEQ Assay, a bias-controlled multiplex PCR. As for the original processing: Nucleated cell counts per sample were estimated from amplification of reference gene primers within the assay. Sequence reads were collapsed and filtered to measure the absolute abundance of every unique TCRbeta CDR3 rearrangement. For each sample, productive Simpson clonality was calculated as the square root of Simpson's diversity index across productive rearrangements. The source is immuneACCESS, and TCRdb retained only in-frame sequences with V and J called. Part of the clones is not carried over; for the studies checked, unresolved V genes explain less than half of this, and the remainder is unexplained. That table furnishes V, J and clone size, whereas the DNA furnished D and trimming. The sample data list some 40,000 clones, and around three quarters of these were observed just once. The ten largest account for 35% to 45% of the sample.

Whole blood was collected in K2EDTA tubes by collaborating institutions according to the institutions' own protocols. For TCRbeta analysis, collaborators shipped samples as frozen whole blood, isolated PBMCs, or DNA extracted from either of those sample types. The receptor was derived from a man older than 75 with active or convalescent COVID-19. The source material was peripheral blood.

The DNA sequence is as follows: TGTGCCGCCGGGAAGAGAGAAAAGGGCTACACCTTC. It translates to CAAGKREKGYTF. The sequence is built from TRBV28 and TRBJ1-2; the D gene is unclear. According to the germline V gene, CDR1 reads MDHEN and CDR2 reads SYDVKM. Trimming at the junction amounts to 11 bases on V and 8 bases on J, and the germline ends lie 18 bases apart. The CDR3 starts with the cysteine, ends with the phenylalanine, and has 12 residues. Left in the record is the CDR3 DNA by itself, 36 bases read in frame from the first base.